The TCR beta chain under discussion was sequenced for a study of cytomegalovirus exposure and HLA in healthy donors. This PCR relied on a set of 60 Vbeta primers and 13 Jbeta primers. Sequencing used immunoSEQ multiplex PCR; TCRdb keeps in-frame clones, though not all of them. Counted here are around 99,000 clones, roughly 80% occurring once; the ten biggest clones make up around 3.4%. The length of the CDR3 is 13 residues. The germline gives CDR1 SGHNT, CDR2 YENEEA. V trimming: 5 bases; J trimming: 4 bases; junction bases outside the gene matches: 2. V usage is TRBV11-3 and J usage is TRBJ2-1; TRBD1 aligns across 7 bases. The sample was PBMCs. The sequence was obtained from a middle-aged man in good health and CMV-seronegative. The CDR3 DNA follows: TGTGCCAGCAGCCCGGGACAGTACAATGAGCAGTTCTTC. This codes for CASSPGQYNEQFF.